Described below is a single T cell receptor (beta chain) sequence and its context. The source of the sample is a study of blood T cell repertoires in COVID-19. Across the study: The United States, Italy and Spain supplied acute and convalescent COVID-19 samples. PBMCs, B-cell-depleted T cells, or T cells provided the cDNA or gDNA that made up the material.

CDR3 length: 16 amino acids. V dropped 0 bases and J dropped 3 bases, with 15 bases sitting between them. From germline, CDR1 is MNHEY and CDR2 SVGAGI. In the original analysis: Estimation of nucleated cell counts was performed using reference gene primer amplification. Method: immunoSEQ multiplex PCR; TCRdb's copy keeps in-frame clones and lacks some. V and J calls and clone size follow that table, whereas D and trimming were derived from the DNA. The sample lists about 20,000 clones; more than 85% were seen once. The specimen was peripheral blood. The source of this sequence is a man between 65 and 85 years old with active COVID-19. V gene TRBV6-5 combines with J gene TRBJ2-7; D call uncertain. The CDR3 region is CASSYSPAISDYEQYF. In DNA, the CDR3 is TGTGCCAGCAGTTACTCCCCGGCCATAAGCGACTACGAGCAGTACTTC.